The entry that follows covers one TCR beta chain sequence. From germline, CDR1 is SGHKS and CDR2 YYEKEE (reference sequence). V was clipped by 3 bases and J by 7 bases, with 13 bases between them. The CDR3 is made up of 13 amino acids. This sample was included in a study of blood T cells in healthy people across ages. Donors ranged from roughly 6 to 90 years old and were healthy Caucasians in Russia. With a J-beta primer mix and a sample-barcoded 5' primer, a second PCR ran about 6 to 11 cycles. TCRdb reprocessed the 5' RACE reads with MiXCR, giving one entry per CDR3 protein. The top ten hold under 4.5% of the sample, which has some 760,000 distinct CDR3 sequences, around a quarter seen once. This sample was also put to use in a study of T cells of mothers and their children.

The genes are TRBV5-5 and TRBJ2-5; possibly TRBD1 or TRBD2 for D (5 bases each). Specimen: blood. The receptor was isolated from a boy aged 5 to 17 in good health. CDR3 sequence reads: CASSSRDPRTQYF. The CDR3 DNA follows: TGTGCCAGCAGCTCCAGGGACCCCCGGACCCAGTACTTC.